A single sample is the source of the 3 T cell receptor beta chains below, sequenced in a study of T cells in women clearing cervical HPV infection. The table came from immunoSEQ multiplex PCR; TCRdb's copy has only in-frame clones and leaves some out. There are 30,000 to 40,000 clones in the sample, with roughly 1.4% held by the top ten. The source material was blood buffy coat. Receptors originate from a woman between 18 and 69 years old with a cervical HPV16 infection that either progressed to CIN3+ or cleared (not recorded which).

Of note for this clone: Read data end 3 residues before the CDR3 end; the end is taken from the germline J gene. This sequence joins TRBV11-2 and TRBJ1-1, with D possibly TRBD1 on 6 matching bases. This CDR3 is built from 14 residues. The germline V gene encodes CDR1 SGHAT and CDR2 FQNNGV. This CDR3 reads CASSLEGAGGVAFF. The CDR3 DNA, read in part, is TGTGCCAGCAGCTTAGAGGGGGCGGGGGGGGTA.

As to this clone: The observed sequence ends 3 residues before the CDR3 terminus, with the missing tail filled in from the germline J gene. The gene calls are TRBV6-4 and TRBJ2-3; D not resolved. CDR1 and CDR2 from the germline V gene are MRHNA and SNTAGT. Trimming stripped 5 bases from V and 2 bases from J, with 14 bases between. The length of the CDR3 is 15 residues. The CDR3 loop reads CASSSSDTHTDTQYF. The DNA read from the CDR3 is TGTGCCAGCAGTTCGAGTGACACACACACAGATACG.

The DNA read from the CDR3 is TGTGCCTGGAGTGCTCGACGGGGCTACGAG. This encodes CAWSARRGYE. The full CDR3 protein is CAWSARRGYEQYF. The chain employs TRBV30 and TRBJ2-7; the D gene is possibly TRBD2 (5 bases). From the germline J gene comes the end of the CDR3, since the read stops 3 residues before it. The CDR3 has 13 residues. Germline CDR1 reads GTSNPN; CDR2 reads SVGIG (reference sequence). The germline V and J ends were trimmed by 1 base and 3 bases, with 10 bases remaining between them.